The following is a T cell receptor (beta chain) sequence with its context. The sample originates from a study of blood T cell repertoires in COVID-19. For the study at large: Samples came from the United States, Italy and Spain, spanning acute and convalescent COVID-19. PBMCs, B-cell-depleted T cells, or T cells were the source of the cDNA or gDNA that made up the material.

In the authors' workflow: Researchers report that nucleated cell counts were estimated from reference gene primer amplification. Here immunoSEQ multiplex PCR was the method, and the copy in TCRdb shows in-frame clones only, minus some. V and J calls and clone size come straight from that table; D and trimming were deduced from the DNA. The sample lists approximately 170,000 clones, less than 85% occurring once. The ends lost 6 bases at V and 4 bases at J; junction bases unmatched: 2. The CDR3 is 15 amino acids. Germline lookup yields CDR1 MNHEY and CDR2 SVGEGT. The chain links TRBV6-2 or TRBV6-3 to TRBJ2-2; 13 bases line up with TRBD2. Sequencing was performed on peripheral blood. The TCR originated in a woman between 50 and 59 years old with acute or convalescent COVID-19. DNA of the CDR3: TGTGCCAGCAGCACTAGCGGGAGGGCCACCGGGGAGCTGTTTTTT. Translation gives CASSTSGRATGELFF.